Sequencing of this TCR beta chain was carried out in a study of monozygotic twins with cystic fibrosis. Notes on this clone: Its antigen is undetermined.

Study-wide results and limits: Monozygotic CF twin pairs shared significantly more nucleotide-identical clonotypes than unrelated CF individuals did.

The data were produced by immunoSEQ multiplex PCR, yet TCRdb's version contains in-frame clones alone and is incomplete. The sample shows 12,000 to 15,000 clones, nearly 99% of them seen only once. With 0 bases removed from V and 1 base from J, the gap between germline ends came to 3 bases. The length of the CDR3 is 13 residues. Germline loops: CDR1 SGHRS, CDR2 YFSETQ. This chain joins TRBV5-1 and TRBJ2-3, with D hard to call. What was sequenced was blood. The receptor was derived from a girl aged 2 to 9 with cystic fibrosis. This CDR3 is CASSLGGTDTQYF. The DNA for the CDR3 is TGCGCCAGCAGCTTGGGGGGCACAGATACGCAGTATTTT.